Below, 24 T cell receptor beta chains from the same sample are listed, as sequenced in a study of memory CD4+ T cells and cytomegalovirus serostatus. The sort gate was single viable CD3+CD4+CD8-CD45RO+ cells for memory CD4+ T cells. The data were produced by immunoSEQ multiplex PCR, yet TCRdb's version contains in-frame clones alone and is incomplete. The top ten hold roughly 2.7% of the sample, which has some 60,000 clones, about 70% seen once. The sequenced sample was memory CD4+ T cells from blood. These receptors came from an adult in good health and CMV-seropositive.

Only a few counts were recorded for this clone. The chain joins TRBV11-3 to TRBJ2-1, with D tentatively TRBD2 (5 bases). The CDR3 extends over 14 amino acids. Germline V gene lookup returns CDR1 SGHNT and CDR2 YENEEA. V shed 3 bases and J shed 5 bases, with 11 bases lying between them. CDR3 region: CASSFTFGDNEQFF. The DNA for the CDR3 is TGTGCCAGCAGCTTCACCTTCGGGGACAATGAGCAGTTCTTC.

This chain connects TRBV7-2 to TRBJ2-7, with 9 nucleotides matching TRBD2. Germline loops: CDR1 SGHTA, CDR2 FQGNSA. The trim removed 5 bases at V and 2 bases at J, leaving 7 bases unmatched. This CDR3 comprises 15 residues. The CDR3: CASSRGGERAYEQYF. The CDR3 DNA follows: TGTGCCAGCAGCCGCGGGGGGGAGCGGGCCTACGAGCAGTACTTC.

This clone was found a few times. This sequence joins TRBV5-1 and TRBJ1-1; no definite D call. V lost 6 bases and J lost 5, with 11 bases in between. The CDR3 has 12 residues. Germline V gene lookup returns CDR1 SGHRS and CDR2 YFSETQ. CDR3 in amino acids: CASKYGQTEAFF. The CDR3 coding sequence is TGCGCCAGCAAATATGGCCAAACTGAAGCTTTCTTT.

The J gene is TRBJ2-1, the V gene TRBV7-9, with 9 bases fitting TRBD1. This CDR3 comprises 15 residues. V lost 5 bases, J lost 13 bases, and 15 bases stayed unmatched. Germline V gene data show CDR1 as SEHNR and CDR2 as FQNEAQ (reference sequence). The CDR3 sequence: CASSDITGGASFQFF. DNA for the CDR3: TGTGCCAGCAGCGATATCACAGGGGGCGCCTCCTTTCAGTTCTTC. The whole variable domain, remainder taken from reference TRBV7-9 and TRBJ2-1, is DTGVSQNPRHKITKRGQNVTFRCDPISEHNRLYWYRQTLGQGPEFLTYFQNEAQLEKSRLLSDRFSAERPKGSFSTLEIQRTEQGDSAMYLCASSDITGGASFQFFGPGTRLTVL.

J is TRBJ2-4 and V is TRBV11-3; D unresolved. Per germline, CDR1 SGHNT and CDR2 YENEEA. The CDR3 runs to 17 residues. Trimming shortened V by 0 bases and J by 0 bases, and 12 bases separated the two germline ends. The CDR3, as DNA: TGTGCCAGCAGCTTAGATTTAGGTGGAATAGCCAAAAACATTCAGTACTTC. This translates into CASSLDLGGIAKNIQYF.

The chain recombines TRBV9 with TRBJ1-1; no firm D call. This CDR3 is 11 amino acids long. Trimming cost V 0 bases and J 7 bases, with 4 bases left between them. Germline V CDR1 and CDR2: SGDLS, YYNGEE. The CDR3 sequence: CASSVGGEAFF. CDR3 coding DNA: TGTGCCAGCAGCGTAGGGGGTGAAGCTTTCTTT.

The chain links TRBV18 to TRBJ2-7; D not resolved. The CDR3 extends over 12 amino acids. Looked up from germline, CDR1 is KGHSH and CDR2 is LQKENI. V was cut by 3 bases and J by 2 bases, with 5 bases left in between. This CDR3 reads CASSPSTYEQYV. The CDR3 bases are TGTGCCAGCTCACCCTCCACCTACGAGCAGTACGTC.

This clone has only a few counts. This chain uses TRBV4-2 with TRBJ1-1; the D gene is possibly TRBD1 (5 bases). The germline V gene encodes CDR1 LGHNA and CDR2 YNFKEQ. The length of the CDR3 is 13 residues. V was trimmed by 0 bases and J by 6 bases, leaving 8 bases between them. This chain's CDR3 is CASSQDGGAEAFF. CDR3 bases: TGTGCCAGCAGCCAAGATGGAGGGGCTGAAGCTTTCTTT.

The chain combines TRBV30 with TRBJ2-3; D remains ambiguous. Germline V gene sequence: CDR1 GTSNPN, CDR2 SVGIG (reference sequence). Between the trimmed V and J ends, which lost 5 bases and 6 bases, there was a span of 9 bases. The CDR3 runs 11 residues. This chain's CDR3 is CAWGVGDTQYF. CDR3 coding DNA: TGTGCCTGGGGGGTAGGGGATACGCAGTATTTT.

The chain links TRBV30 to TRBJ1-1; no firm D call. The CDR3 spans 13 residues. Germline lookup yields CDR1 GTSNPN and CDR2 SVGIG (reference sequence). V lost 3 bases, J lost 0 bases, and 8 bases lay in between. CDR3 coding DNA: TGTGCCTGGAGCCGCGCTATGAACACTGAAGCTTTCTTT. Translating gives CAWSRAMNTEAFF. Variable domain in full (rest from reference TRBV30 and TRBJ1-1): SQTIHQWPATLVQPVGSPLSLECTVEGTSNPNLYWYRQAAGRGLQLLFYSVGIGQISSEVPQNLSASRPQDRQFILSSKKLLLSDSGFYLCAWSRAMNTEAFFGQGTRLTVV.

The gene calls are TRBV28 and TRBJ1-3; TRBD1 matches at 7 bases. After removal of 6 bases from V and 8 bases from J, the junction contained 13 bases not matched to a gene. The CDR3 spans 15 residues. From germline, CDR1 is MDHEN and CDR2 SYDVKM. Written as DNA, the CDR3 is TGTGCCAGCAGCATACAGGGGTCGAGGGCGGACACCATATATTTT. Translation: CASSIQGSRADTIYF.

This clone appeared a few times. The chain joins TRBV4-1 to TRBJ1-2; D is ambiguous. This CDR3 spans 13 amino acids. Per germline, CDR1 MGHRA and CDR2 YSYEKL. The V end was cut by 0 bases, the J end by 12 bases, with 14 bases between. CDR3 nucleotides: TGCGCCAGCAGCCAAGACCTACACCGGGAGGACACCTTC. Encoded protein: CASSQDLHREDTF.

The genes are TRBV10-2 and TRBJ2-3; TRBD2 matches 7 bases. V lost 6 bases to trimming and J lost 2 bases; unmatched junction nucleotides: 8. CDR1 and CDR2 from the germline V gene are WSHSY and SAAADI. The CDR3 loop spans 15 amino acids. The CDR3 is CASSVLAGATDTQYF. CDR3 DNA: TGCGCCAGCAGCGTCTTAGCGGGCGCCACAGATACGCAGTATTTT.

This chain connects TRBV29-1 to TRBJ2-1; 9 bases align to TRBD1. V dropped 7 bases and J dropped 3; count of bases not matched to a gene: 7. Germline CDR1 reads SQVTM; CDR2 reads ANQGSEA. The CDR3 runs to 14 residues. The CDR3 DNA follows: TGCAGCGGTAAGGACAGGGGACACTACAATGAGCAGTTCTTC. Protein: CSGKDRGHYNEQFF.

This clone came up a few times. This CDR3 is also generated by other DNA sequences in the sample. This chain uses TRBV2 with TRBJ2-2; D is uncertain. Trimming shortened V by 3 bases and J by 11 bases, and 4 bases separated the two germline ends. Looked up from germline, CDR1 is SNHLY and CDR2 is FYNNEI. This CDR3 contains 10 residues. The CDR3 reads CASSDGELFF. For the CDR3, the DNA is TGTGCCAGCAGTGACGGAGAGCTGTTTTTT.

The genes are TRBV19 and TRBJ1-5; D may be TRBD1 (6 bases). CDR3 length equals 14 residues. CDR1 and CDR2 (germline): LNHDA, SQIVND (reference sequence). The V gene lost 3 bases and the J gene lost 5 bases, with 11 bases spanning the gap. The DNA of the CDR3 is TGTGCCAGTAGTATCTCGGGGGCCGATCAGCCCCAGCATTTT. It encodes CASSISGADQPQHF.

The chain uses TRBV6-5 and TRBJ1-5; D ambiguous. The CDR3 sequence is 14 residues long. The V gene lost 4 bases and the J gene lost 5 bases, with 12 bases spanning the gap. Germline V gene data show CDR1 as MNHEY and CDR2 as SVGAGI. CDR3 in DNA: TGTGCCAGCAGTTTCACGGTGGACTATCAGCCCCAGCATTTT. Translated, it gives CASSFTVDYQPQHF.

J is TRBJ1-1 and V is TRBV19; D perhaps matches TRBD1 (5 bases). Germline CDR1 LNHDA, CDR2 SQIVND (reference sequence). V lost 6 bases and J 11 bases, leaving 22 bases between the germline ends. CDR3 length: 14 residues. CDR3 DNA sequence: TGTGCCAGTAGAAAGTCGGGAGTGACAGAAACCGCTTTCTTT. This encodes CASRKSGVTETAFF.

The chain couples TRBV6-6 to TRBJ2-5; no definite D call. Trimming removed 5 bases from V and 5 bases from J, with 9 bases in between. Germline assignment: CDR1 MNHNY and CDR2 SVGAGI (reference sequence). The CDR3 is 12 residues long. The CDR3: CASSQLRETQYF. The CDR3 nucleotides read TGTGCCAGCAGTCAACTACGGGAGACCCAGTACTTC.

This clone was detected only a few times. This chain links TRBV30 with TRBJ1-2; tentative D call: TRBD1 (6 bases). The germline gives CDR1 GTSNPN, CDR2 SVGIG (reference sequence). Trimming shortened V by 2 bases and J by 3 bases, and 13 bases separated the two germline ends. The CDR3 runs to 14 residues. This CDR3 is CAWSPRGPDYGYTF. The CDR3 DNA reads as TGTGCCTGGAGTCCCCGGGGGCCGGACTATGGCTACACCTTC.

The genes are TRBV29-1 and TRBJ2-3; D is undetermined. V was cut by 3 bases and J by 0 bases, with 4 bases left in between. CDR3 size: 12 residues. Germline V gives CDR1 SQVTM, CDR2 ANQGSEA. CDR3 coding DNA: TGCAGCGTTGAGGCTAGCACAGATACGCAGTATTTT. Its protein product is CSVEASTDTQYF.

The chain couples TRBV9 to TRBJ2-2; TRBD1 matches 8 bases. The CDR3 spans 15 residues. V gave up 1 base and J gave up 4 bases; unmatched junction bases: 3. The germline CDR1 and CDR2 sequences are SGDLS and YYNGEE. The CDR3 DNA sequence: TGTGCCAGCAGCGTATTAACAGGGGGCACCGGGGAGCTGTTTTTT. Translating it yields CASSVLTGGTGELFF.

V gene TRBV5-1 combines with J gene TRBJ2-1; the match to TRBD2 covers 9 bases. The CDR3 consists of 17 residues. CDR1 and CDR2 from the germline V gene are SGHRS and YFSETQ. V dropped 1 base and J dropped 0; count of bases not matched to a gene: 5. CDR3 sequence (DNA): TGCGCCAGCAGCTTGTTGGGTAGCGGGAGCTCCTACAATGAGCAGTTCTTC. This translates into CASSLLGSGSSYNEQFF.

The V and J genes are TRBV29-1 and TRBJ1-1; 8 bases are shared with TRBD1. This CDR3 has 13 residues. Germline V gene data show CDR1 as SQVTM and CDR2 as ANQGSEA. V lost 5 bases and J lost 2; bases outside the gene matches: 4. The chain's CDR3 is CSVKDRVNTEAFF. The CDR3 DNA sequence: TGCAGCGTTAAGGACAGGGTAAACACTGAAGCTTTCTTT.